The entry below describes one T cell receptor beta chain. This sample was included in a study of blood T cell repertoires in COVID-19. Generated by immunoSEQ multiplex PCR, the TCRdb table keeps only in-frame clones and is missing some. The table has 200,000 to 250,000 clones, roughly 80% seen once; the top ten hold about 1.3%. This clonotype originated in a woman aged 40 to 50 with acute COVID-19. The sequenced sample was PBMCs or T cells enriched from blood (not recorded which).

The CDR3 DNA reads as TGTGCCAGCAGCTTAGATTCGGGGGGGCCCCAGGACACTGAAGCTTTCTTT. Its translation: CASSLDSGGPQDTEAFF. V and J are TRBV11-2 and TRBJ1-1; D possibly corresponds to TRBD1 (6 bases). From germline, CDR1 is SGHAT and CDR2 FQNNGV. V gave up 0 bases and J gave up 3 bases, with 17 bases separating them. This CDR3 region has 17 residues.